These 20 T cell receptor beta chains originate from one sample sequenced in a study of blood T cells in healthy people across ages. It was with a sample-barcoded 5' primer and a J-beta primer mix that a second PCR of roughly 6 to 12 cycles was run. TCRdb re-derived calls from the 5' RACE reads in MiXCR, one entry per CDR3 protein. The table lists hundreds of thousands of distinct CDR3 sequences, approximately 53% of them singletons, with 25% to 30% in the top ten. Input material: blood. These receptors were taken from a man between 40 and 49 years old in good health.

V is TRBV3-1 and J is TRBJ2-5; 9 positions match TRBD1. The CDR3 consists of 13 residues. From germline, CDR1 is LGHDT and CDR2 YNNKEL (reference sequence). V lost 6 bases, J lost 11 bases, and 10 bases stayed unmatched. The CDR3, as DNA: TGTGCCAGCAGGAGGACAGGGGTGCGGGAGCAGTACTTC. Protein sequence: CASRRTGVREQYF.

This clonotype was picked up one time. The chain carries TRBV27 and TRBJ1-4, with D possibly TRBD1 on 5 matching bases. Trimming removed 3 bases from V and 10 bases from J, with 6 bases in between. In germline, CDR1 is MNHEY, CDR2 SMNVEV (reference sequence). The length of the CDR3 is 11 residues. CDR3 residues: CASSFGGKLFF. The CDR3 DNA is TGTGCCAGCAGTTTCGGGGGAAAACTGTTTTTT.

This clonotype was recorded a few times. The chain carries TRBV28 and TRBJ2-3; weak D call: TRBD2 (5 bases). Germline V gives CDR1 MDHEN, CDR2 SYDVKM. Between the trimmed V and J ends, which lost 5 bases and 8 bases, there was a span of 14 bases. CDR3 length equals 13 residues. CDR3 sequence: CASSPHSDGTQYF. In DNA, the CDR3 is TGTGCCAGCAGTCCACATAGCGACGGTACGCAGTATTTT.

This clonotype was observed once. The junction shows a germline mismatch at one end, possibly a read error. This chain connects TRBV5-1 to TRBJ1-2; TRBD1 matches at 10 bases. This CDR3 has 16 residues. Germline V CDR1 and CDR2: SGHRS, YFSETQ. DNA of the CDR3: TGCGTCAGCAGCCAGGGCGACAGGGGGCGCGTAGAGGGCTACACCTTC. Protein product: CVSSQGDRGRVEGYTF. Based on the CDR3 plus reference TRBV5-1 and TRBJ1-2, the full variable domain is KAGVTQTPRYLIKTRGQQVTLSCSPISGHRSVSWYQQTPGQGLQFLFEYFSETQRNKGNFPGRFSGRQFSNSRSEMNVSTLELGDSALYLCVSSQGDRGRVEGYTFGSGTRLTVV.

CDR3: CASSFMYEQYF. The CDR3, as DNA: TGTGCCAGCAGCTTCATGTACGAGCAGTACTTC. V gene TRBV6-5 combines with J gene TRBJ2-7; unclear D gene. Germline V gene data show CDR1 as MNHEY and CDR2 as SVGAGI. The CDR3 covers 11 residues. The germline V and J ends were trimmed by 6 bases and 4 bases, with 7 bases remaining between them.

There are a few counts of this clonotype. This chain joins TRBV20-1 and TRBJ2-3; 12 bases are shared with TRBD2. Germline CDR1 DFQATT, CDR2 SNEGSKA (reference sequence). This CDR3 contains 18 residues. Trimming at V came to 2 bases and at J to 0 bases, leaving 9 bases not matched to a gene. CDR3 DNA sequence: TGCAGTGCTAGACGGAAGGGTACTAGCGGGAGGAGCACAGATACGCAGTATTTT. Its protein product is CSARRKGTSGRSTDTQYF.

This chain joins TRBV20-1 and TRBJ2-1; TRBD1 might be the D (6 bases). Trimming took 5 bases from V and 7 from J, leaving 27 bases between them. CDR3 length: 17 residues. Germline V gene sequence: CDR1 DFQATT, CDR2 SNEGSKA (reference sequence). CDR3 protein: CSAHLGSRTAVGNEQFF. The CDR3 DNA sequence: TGCAGTGCTCACCTCGGAAGCCGGACAGCGGTAGGGAATGAGCAGTTCTTC.

This chain joins TRBV7-9 and TRBJ1-2; D unclear. The CDR3 has 14 residues. Germline V gene data show CDR1 as SEHNR and CDR2 as FQNEAQ (reference sequence). Deletions cut 4 bases from V and 7 bases from J, with 16 bases between. The CDR3 region is CASSYYASPGGYTF. The CDR3 region has the DNA TGTGCCAGCAGCTATTACGCCAGCCCCGGTGGCTACACCTTC.

The CDR3 DNA reads as TGTGCCAGCAGTTTACGGGGACAGTTTGGGTACGAGCAGTACTTC. Its translation is CASSLRGQFGYEQYF. This chain connects TRBV28 to TRBJ2-7; the match to TRBD1 covers 7 bases. The V gene's germline CDR1 is MDHEN and CDR2 SYDVKM. Trimming at V came to 2 bases and at J to 4 bases, leaving 8 bases not matched to a gene. The CDR3 sequence is 15 residues long.

V is TRBV5-1 and J is TRBJ2-5; the match to TRBD2 covers 13 bases. The CDR3 covers 17 residues. V was pared by 4 bases and J by 5 bases, with 11 bases of the junction left unmatched. Germline V CDR1 and CDR2: SGHRS, YFSETQ. The CDR3 sequence: CASSPTLLAGGAETQYF. CDR3 in DNA: TGCGCCAGCAGCCCAACCCTACTAGCGGGAGGGGCCGAGACCCAGTACTTC.

The rearrangement joins TRBV4-3 to TRBJ2-1; D may be TRBD1 or TRBD2 (5 bases each). The CDR3 runs 16 residues. The germline gives CDR1 LGHNA, CDR2 YSLEER. Trimming stripped 0 bases from V and 8 bases from J, with 17 bases between. The CDR3 DNA reads TGCGCCAGCAGCCAAGACCCAGGGACGCTTGGCGATGAGCAGTTCTTC. This encodes CASSQDPGTLGDEQFF.

This chain uses TRBV19 with TRBJ1-4; D is ambiguous. Looked up from germline, CDR1 is LNHDA and CDR2 is SQIVND (reference sequence). V was cut by 2 bases and J by 0 bases, with 4 bases left in between. CDR3 length: 14 residues. In DNA form, the CDR3 reads TGTGCCAGTAGTATAAGCGCAACTAATGAAAAACTGTTTTTT. The encoded protein is CASSISATNEKLFF.

The chain combines TRBV14 with TRBJ2-1; D call uncertain. Germline CDR1 is SGHDN and CDR2 is FVKESK. Trimming stripped 0 bases from V and 10 bases from J, with 10 bases between. The CDR3 has 13 residues. The CDR3 region has the DNA TGTGCCAGCAGCCAAGAAGGCCCCTGGGAGCAGTTCTTC. It translates to CASSQEGPWEQFF. Together with reference TRBV14 and TRBJ2-1, the CDR3 gives the full variable domain: EAGVTQFPSHSVIEKGQTVTLRCDPISGHDNLYWYRRVMGKEIKFLLHFVKESKQDESGMPNNRFLAERTGGTYSTLKVQPAELEDSGVYFCASSQEGPWEQFFGPGTRLTVL.

The V call is TRBV5-1, the J call TRBJ2-3, with D tentatively TRBD1 or TRBD2 (5 bases each). The germline V gene encodes CDR1 SGHRS and CDR2 YFSETQ. This CDR3 is built from 16 residues. The V gene lost 0 bases and the J gene lost 1 base, with 12 bases spanning the gap. CDR3 residues: CASSLGWGSGTDTQYF. In nucleotides, the CDR3 is TGCGCCAGCAGCTTGGGTTGGGGGTCGGGCACAGATACGCAGTATTTT. Full variable domain (remainder filled in from reference TRBV5-1 and TRBJ2-3): KAGVTQTPRYLIKTRGQQVTLSCSPISGHRSVSWYQQTPGQGLQFLFEYFSETQRNKGNFPGRFSGRQFSNSRSEMNVSTLELGDSALYLCASSLGWGSGTDTQYFGPGTRLTVL.

This clonotype occurred a few times. The genes are TRBV29-1 and TRBJ2-1; D call uncertain. The germline V gene has CDR1 SQVTM and CDR2 ANQGSEA. V lost 7 bases to trimming and J lost 5 bases, with 18 bases between them. The length of the CDR3 is 14 residues. CDR3 residues: CSAIPNNRDNEQFF. As DNA, the CDR3 is TGCAGCGCAATACCGAACAACCGGGACAATGAGCAGTTCTTC.

The chain links TRBV4-2 to TRBJ2-5; TRBD2 matches at 11 bases. V dropped 1 base and J dropped 11; count of bases not matched to a gene: 12. The CDR3 is 16 amino acids. CDR1 and CDR2 (germline): LGHNA, YNFKEQ. In DNA form, the CDR3 reads TGTGCCAGCAGCCAAGTAGCGGGAGGGCCGTTTAATGAGCAGTACTTC. Protein: CASSQVAGGPFNEQYF.

This chain connects TRBV9 to TRBJ1-4; 9 positions agree with TRBD1. Germline CDR1 reads SGDLS; CDR2 reads YYNGEE. The CDR3 contains 14 residues. With V trimmed by 3 bases and J by 5 bases, 2 bases remained unmatched. DNA for the CDR3: TGTGCCAGCAGCGGTGGACAGGGGAATGAAAAACTGTTTTTT. This encodes CASSGGQGNEKLFF.

J is TRBJ2-7 and V is TRBV11-1; 11 bases map to TRBD1. The J call may be mistaken, given a closer DNA end match to TRBJ2-5. CDR3 size: 16 residues. Looked up from germline, CDR1 is SGHAT and CDR2 is FQDESV (reference sequence). The CDR3 nucleotides read TGTGCCAGCAGCTCGACCCGGACAGGGGGCATGGAGACCCAGTACTTC. Translated: CASSSTRTGGMETQYF.

V usage is TRBV28 and J usage is TRBJ1-6; D is unclear. Germline lookup yields CDR1 MDHEN and CDR2 SYDVKM. Trimming stripped 5 bases from V and 7 bases from J, with 27 bases between. This CDR3 has 19 residues. CDR3 DNA sequence: TGTGCCAGCAGTCCGAACGCCGGTTGGTCGGCAGGTGGGAATTCACCCCTCCACTTT. Translating it yields CASSPNAGWSAGGNSPLHF.

V gene TRBV4-2 combines with J gene TRBJ2-3; weak D call: TRBD1 (6 bases). Germline CDR1 and CDR2: LGHNA and YNFKEQ. V shed 1 base and J shed 3 bases, with 8 bases lying between them. This CDR3 contains 14 residues. CDR3 residues: CASSQVQGTDTQYF. The CDR3 DNA reads as TGTGCCAGCAGCCAAGTACAGGGAACAGATACGCAGTATTTT.